The 17 T cell receptor beta chains below were found in one sample sequenced in a study of blood T cells in healthy people across ages. With a J-beta primer mix and a sample-barcoded 5' primer, a second PCR ran roughly 6 to 12 cycles. TCRdb used MiXCR to reprocess the 5' RACE reads, holding one entry per CDR3 protein. The sample records 910,000 or so distinct CDR3 sequences, 51% being singletons. Sequencing was carried out using blood. The receptors here all came from a woman aged 55 to 70 in good health.

This clonotype was observed a handful of times. This rearrangement joins TRBV11-2 to TRBJ2-7; 9 positions match TRBD2. Germline trimming cut 4 bases from V and 0 bases from J; bases unmatched to any gene: 19. The CDR3 runs to 20 residues. Germline V CDR1 and CDR2: SGHAT, FQNNGV. The CDR3 DNA is TGTGCCAGCAGCTCCCAATTATGGCGGGAGGGCCGTTGGAGCTCCTACGAGCAGTACTTC. Its translation: CASSSQLWREGRWSSYEQYF.

As for this clonotype: The germline gene is not matched at one end of the junction; a read error may be the cause. This chain uses TRBV5-1 with TRBJ2-5; 7 nucleotides align to TRBD2. The CDR3 is 14 residues long. In germline, CDR1 is SGHRS, CDR2 YFSETQ. The CDR3 DNA reads TGTGCCAGCAGCAGACGGGACTACGGAGAGACCCAGTACTTC. The encoded protein is CASSRRDYGETQYF.

This clonotype was detected a few times. The rearrangement links TRBV12-3 or TRBV12-4 to TRBJ1-2; 8 bases map to TRBD1. The CDR3 totals 13 residues. J lost 8 bases, V lost 6 bases, and 8 bases had no gene match. CDR3 bases: TGTGCCAGCAGCCGAGCAGGGGGCGGAGGCTACACCTTC. Its protein product is CASSRAGGGGYTF.

For the CDR3, the DNA is TGTGCCAGCAGCCGCCAAGGACTCCACGAGCAGTACTTC. This gives the protein CASSRQGLHEQYF. This chain uses TRBV3-1 with TRBJ2-7; maybe TRBD2 (5 bases). Trimming shortened V by 4 bases and J by 5 bases, and 12 bases separated the two germline ends. This CDR3 has 13 amino acids. Germline assignment: CDR1 LGHDT and CDR2 YNNKEL (reference sequence).

In the case of this clonotype: One end of the junction fails to match germline, which may point to a read error. This chain links TRBV29-1 with TRBJ2-3; D may be TRBD1 (5 bases). This CDR3 spans 12 amino acids. The germline V gene has CDR1 SQVTM and CDR2 ANQGSEA. CDR3 nucleotides: TGCAGCGGTGAAAAGGGGCCAGAGACGCAGTATTTT. Translation gives CSGEKGPETQYF.

The table lists this clonotype with a few counts. V gene TRBV20-1 combines with J gene TRBJ2-5; 7 bases map to TRBD1. The last part of the DNA fits TRBJ2-7 better; the J call may be wrong. The CDR3 runs 13 residues. Germline CDR1 DFQATT, CDR2 SNEGSKA (reference sequence). As DNA, the CDR3 is TGCAGTGCGATCGGGACAGATCCCTACGAGCAGTACTTC. Protein: CSAIGTDPYEQYF.

This clonotype was recorded a few times. The V call is TRBV10-3, the J call TRBJ2-7, with unresolved D. The germline V gene encodes CDR1 ENHRY and CDR2 SYGVKD. The ends were cut back, 2 bases at V and 0 bases at J, with 8 bases in the middle. This CDR3 spans 14 amino acids. The CDR3 coding sequence is TGTGCCATCAGTGAGACATCTAGCTCCTACGAGCAGTACTTC. Amino acid sequence: CAISETSSSYEQYF.

The V call is TRBV7-2, the J call TRBJ1-2, with 7 bases matching TRBD1. The CDR3 extends over 15 amino acids. With 2 bases clipped from V and 7 bases from J, the junction kept 10 bases outside the gene matches. The germline CDR1 and CDR2 sequences are SGHTA and FQGNSA. The CDR3 loop reads CASSLRGTERSGYTF. In DNA, the CDR3 is TGTGCCAGCAGCTTAAGGGGGACAGAGAGATCTGGCTACACCTTC.

The chain is built from TRBV11-2 and TRBJ2-5; D call uncertain. TRBJ2-7 explains the end of the DNA better; the J call may be wrong. Germline-derived CDR1 and CDR2 are SGHAT and FQNNGV. This CDR3 has 15 amino acids. In nucleotides, the CDR3 is TGTGCCAGCAGCTTAGTGGTTACCCTGGGCTACGAGCAGTACTTC. This sequence encodes CASSLVVTLGYEQYF.

The gene calls are TRBV7-9 and TRBJ2-2; 8 nucleotides line up with TRBD1. Per the germline V gene, CDR1 is SEHNR and CDR2 is FQNEAQ (reference sequence). There are 14 residues in the CDR3. V lost 5 bases, J lost 7 bases, and 6 bases stayed unmatched. In DNA form, the CDR3 reads TGTGCCAGCAGCCCGAGACAGGGGAGCGGGGAGCTGTTTTTT. It encodes CASSPRQGSGELFF.

The chain joins TRBV29-1 to TRBJ2-4; 8 nucleotides line up with TRBD1. J was trimmed by 1 base and V by 5 bases; bases with no gene match: 1. CDR3 length: 13 amino acids. Germline values: CDR1 SQVTM, CDR2 ANQGSEA. The CDR3 is CSVRDRAKNIQYF. As DNA, the CDR3 is TGCAGCGTTAGGGACAGGGCCAAAAACATTCAGTACTTC.

The genes are TRBV29-1 and TRBJ2-2; perhaps D is TRBD1 or TRBD2 (5 bases each). Between the trimmed V and J ends, which lost 5 bases and 9 bases, there was a span of 7 bases. CDR1 is SQVTM and CDR2 is ANQGSEA in the germline V gene. The CDR3 has 10 residues. CDR3 amino acids: CSVRDRELFF. As DNA, the CDR3 is TGCAGCGTTCGGGACCGGGAGCTGTTTTTT.

The genes are TRBV20-1 and TRBJ2-2, with TRBD1 matching over 8 bases. V shed 4 bases and J 6 bases; nucleotides not matched to a gene: 13. In germline, CDR1 is DFQATT, CDR2 SNEGSKA (reference sequence). This CDR3 contains 16 residues. The CDR3 spells CSAKPQGEFLPGELFF. Here the CDR3 DNA reads TGCAGTGCTAAGCCACAGGGGGAGTTTCTCCCCGGGGAGCTGTTTTTT.

The rearrangement links TRBV7-6 to TRBJ1-2, with D unresolved. CDR3 length: 14 amino acids. V gave up 5 bases and J gave up 5 bases, with 15 bases separating them. Germline V gives CDR1 SGHVS, CDR2 FNYEAQ. CDR3 coding DNA: TGTGCCAGCAGCCCAGTTCGGGGTCATTATGGCTACACCTTC. Its translation is CASSPVRGHYGYTF.

Only a few counts were recorded for this clonotype. The CDR3 loop reads CASSFGPNEKLFF. The CDR3 DNA reads TGTGCCAGCAGCTTTGGCCCGAATGAAAAACTGTTTTTT. J is TRBJ1-4 and V is TRBV7-2; no reliable D call. Germline lookup yields CDR1 SGHTA and CDR2 FQGNSA. The CDR3 spans 13 residues. The ends were cut back, 3 bases at V and 5 bases at J, with 7 bases in the middle. Full variable domain (outside the CDR3, taken from reference TRBV7-2 and TRBJ1-4): GAGVSQSPSNKVTEKGKDVELRCDPISGHTALYWYRQSLGQGLEFLIYFQGNSAPDKSGLPSDRFSAERTGGSVSTLTIQRTQQEDSAVYLCASSFGPNEKLFFGSGTQLSVL.

V and J are TRBV3-1 and TRBJ2-7; D is unclear. The V gene lost 4 bases and the J gene lost 2 bases, with 9 bases spanning the gap. The CDR3 contains 13 residues. The germline CDR1 and CDR2 sequences are LGHDT and YNNKEL (reference sequence). CDR3 loop: CASSRSTPYEQYF. The CDR3 nucleotides read TGTGCCAGCAGCCGATCGACTCCCTACGAGCAGTACTTC.

The V gene is TRBV30, the J gene TRBJ2-5, with TRBD2 as a possible D gene (6 bases). V was shortened by 3 bases and J by 5 bases, with 10 bases between the two germline ends. CDR1 GTSNPN and CDR2 SVGIG come from the germline V gene (reference sequence). The CDR3 totals 12 residues. CDR3 in amino acids: CAWRLGGETQYF. Written as DNA, the CDR3 is TGTGCCTGGAGGTTAGGAGGGGAGACCCAGTACTTC.